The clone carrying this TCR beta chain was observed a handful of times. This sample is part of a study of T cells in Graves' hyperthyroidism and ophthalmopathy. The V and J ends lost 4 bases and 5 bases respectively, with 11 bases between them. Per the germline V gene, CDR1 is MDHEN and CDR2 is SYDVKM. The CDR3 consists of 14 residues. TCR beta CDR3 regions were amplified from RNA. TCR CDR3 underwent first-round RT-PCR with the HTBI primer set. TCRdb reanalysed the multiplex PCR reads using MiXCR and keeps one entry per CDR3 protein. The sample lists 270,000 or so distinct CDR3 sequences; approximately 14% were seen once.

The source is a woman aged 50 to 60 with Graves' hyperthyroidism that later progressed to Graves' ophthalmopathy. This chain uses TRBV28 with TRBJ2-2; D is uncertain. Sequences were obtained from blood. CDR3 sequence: CASSSPGYTGELFF. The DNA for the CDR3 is TGTGCCAGCAGTTCCCCTGGTTATACCGGGGAGCTGTTTTTT.